This TCR beta chain was captured by sequencing in a study of a mutant IDH1 vaccine in newly diagnosed glioma (dated by TCRdb to about 2021). With regard to the full study: Of the 32 patients who were treated, around 62% were male and about 40% were female, and the mean age was approximately 40 years. For exploratory analyses, longitudinal TCRB deep sequencing was carried out in approximately 25 treated patients wherever samples were available. Six visits were used for peripheral blood collection: V03 (baseline), V05, V07, V10, V12 and V13. Prior to enrollment, patients had been given standard therapy consisting of radiotherapy alone, temozolomide alone, or radiochemotherapy with temozolomide, with the combination given to most patients.

Turning to this clone: Its binding antigen is unknown. Base qualities are missing; no much larger clone stands one base away.

In light of the paper, this sample's time point label describes: baseline, week 1 (first vaccination visit). The sample's treatment or condition label is to be understood as: pre-vaccination baseline after standard-of-care therapy. All donors had newly diagnosed IDH1-mutant astrocytomas of WHO grade 3 or 4 that showed loss of nuclear ATRX. The samples were drawn from NOA16, a multicentre, single-arm, open-label phase I trial in Germany that tested a mutant IDH1 peptide vaccine in humans for the first time. For immunogenicity testing, the blood drawn at visit V03 was used as the baseline sample. Genomic DNA for TCRB sequencing was extracted from EDTA blood using the DNeasy Blood and Tissue Kit. The junction carries 8 bases between V and J, which are trimmed by 0 bases and 0 bases respectively. Via the germline V gene, CDR1 is SGHRS and CDR2 YFSETQ. CDR3 length: 15 amino acids, cysteine to phenylalanine. The read is trimmed to its CDR3 DNA, 45 bases read in frame from base 1.

The library was made by the immunoSEQ multiplex PCR assay. Rearranged TCR beta chain sequences were amplified with the hsTCRB Kit following the manufacturer's protocol. TCRB libraries were sequenced on an Illumina MiSeq. The authors' pipeline ran thus. The proprietary platform of the kit vendor was used for demultiplexing, trimming and gene mapping. Here the immuneACCESS table is served through TCRdb, limited to in-frame sequences with V and J called. Missing clones are a known gap in these copies; in checked studies unresolved V genes cover under half, and the rest lacks a known reason. V and J calls and clone size are copied from that table; D and trimming were computed from the DNA. The sample data list around 92,000 clones, and around 82% of these were observed just once. The ten most abundant clones make up 7.4% of the sample. The paper as a whole reports these results and caveats: Changes in the top peripheral T cell clonotypes picked up by TCRB sequencing did not appear to be linked to pseudoprogression. The authors noted that analyses of patient blood samples could not be reproduced because of sample limitations. Immune responses induced by the vaccine were seen in over 90% of patients across multiple MHC alleles. Selection of PBMC samples for TCRB deep sequencing was based on availability.

The sample was PBMCs, taken from a glioma patient treated with radiotherapy, temozolomide or both. This TCR came from a woman between 50 and 59 years old with glioma. The rearrangement combines TRBV5-1 with TRBJ2-3, with no D gene named confidently. CDR3 loop: CASSLGLDSTDTQYF. The nucleotides read TGCGCCAGCAGCTTGGGGCTCGATAGCACAGATACGCAGTATTTT. Full variable domain (CDR3 extended with the reference TRBV5-1 and TRBJ2-3 proteins): KAGVTQTPRYLIKTRGQQVTLSCSPISGHRSVSWYQQTPGQGLQFLFEYFSETQRNKGNFPGRFSGRQFSNSRSEMNVSTLELGDSALYLCASSLGLDSTDTQYFGPGTRLTVL.